Presented here are 27 T cell receptor beta chains from one specimen sequenced in a study of blood T cell repertoires in COVID-19. Clones were read by immunoSEQ multiplex PCR, and TCRdb kept only the in-frame ones, dropping some. Among hundreds of thousands of clones listed, about 90% were seen once. Sequences were obtained from PBMCs or T cells enriched from blood (not recorded which). These TCRs come from a woman aged 18-29 years with acute COVID-19.

J is TRBJ2-7 and V is TRBV5-5; TRBD2 matches 11 bases. The V segment lost 4 bases and the J segment 5 bases; nucleotides outside the gene matches: 11. The CDR3 is 16 residues long. CDR1 and CDR2 (germline): SGHKS, YYEKEE (reference sequence). CDR3 in amino acids: CASSPALAGGSHEQYF. The DNA of the CDR3 is TGTGCCAGCAGCCCTGCGCTAGCGGGGGGCTCGCACGAGCAGTACTTC.

The rearrangement uses TRBV30 and TRBJ1-3; D is unresolved. The V end was cut by 0 bases, the J end by 4 bases, with 7 bases between. This CDR3 has 13 residues. The V gene's germline CDR1 is GTSNPN and CDR2 SVGIG (reference sequence). CDR3 amino acids: CAWSVLRGNTIYF. The CDR3 nucleotides read TGTGCCTGGAGTGTACTACGGGGAAACACCATATATTTT.

A single count supports this clone. The chain couples TRBV11-1 to TRBJ2-3, with TRBD2 as a possible D gene (6 bases). In germline, CDR1 is SGHAT, CDR2 FQDESV (reference sequence). V was shortened by 5 bases and J by 0 bases, with 12 bases between the two germline ends. The CDR3 is 15 amino acids. The DNA for the CDR3 is TGTGCCAGCAGCCGGACTACCGCTAGCACAGATACGCAGTATTTT. The encoded protein is CASSRTTASTDTQYF. The full variable domain, its missing parts supplied by reference TRBV11-1 and TRBJ2-3, is EAEVAQSPRYKITEKSQAVAFWCDPISGHATLYWYRQILGQGPELLVQFQDESVVDDSQLPKDRFSAERLKGVDSTLKIQPAELGDSAMYLCASSRTTASTDTQYFGPGTRLTVL.

This chain joins TRBV20-1 and TRBJ1-2; 7 bases match TRBD1. This CDR3 has 12 residues. The V gene end was trimmed by 3 bases and the J gene end by 8 bases; junction bases not matched to a gene: 6. Germline V gene sequence: CDR1 DFQATT, CDR2 SNEGSKA (reference sequence). The CDR3 sequence: CSASEGAYGYTF. The CDR3 DNA sequence: TGCAGTGCTAGTGAGGGGGCGTACGGCTACACCTTC.

The V call is TRBV24-1, the J call TRBJ1-5; 7 bases fit TRBD1. The V gene's germline CDR1 is KGHDR and CDR2 SFDVKD. The CDR3 has 18 amino acids. Losses at the gene ends were 4 bases for V and 0 bases for J; bases not matched to a gene: 11. In DNA form, the CDR3 reads TGTGCCACCAGTGAGTCAAAACAGGGGTCGTATAGCAATCAGCCCCAGCATTTT. It translates to CATSESKQGSYSNQPQHF.

This chain uses TRBV6-5 with TRBJ2-7, with 11 bases fitting TRBD1. The CDR3 has 15 residues. Trimming at V came to 5 bases and at J to 5 bases, leaving 8 bases not matched to a gene. Germline CDR1 is MNHEY and CDR2 is SVGAGI. This CDR3 reads CASSLDRGLRDEQYF. CDR3 coding DNA: TGTGCCAGCAGTCTGGACAGGGGGCTTCGGGACGAGCAGTACTTC.

V usage is TRBV7-8 and J usage is TRBJ2-6; no definite D call. Germline lookup yields CDR1 SGHVS and CDR2 FQNEAQ. CDR3 size: 13 residues. Trimming left V 11 bases short and J 0 bases short, with 8 bases between. For the CDR3, the DNA is TGTGCCTATCGTAGCTCTGGGGCCAACGTCCTGACTTTC. The encoded protein is CAYRSSGANVLTF.

This chain joins TRBV27 and TRBJ1-6, with 9 bases aligning to TRBD1. In germline, CDR1 is MNHEY, CDR2 SMNVEV (reference sequence). V shed 4 bases and J 9 bases; nucleotides not matched to a gene: 4. The CDR3 runs to 14 residues. The CDR3 reads CASSSGQGISPLHF. CDR3 sequence (DNA): TGTGCCAGCAGTTCCGGACAGGGGATTTCACCCCTCCACTTT.

The chain recombines TRBV2 with TRBJ1-5; D remains unclear. Germline lookup yields CDR1 SNHLY and CDR2 FYNNEI. There are 15 residues in the CDR3. The V end lost 6 bases, the J end lost 0 bases, and 12 bases lay between the germline ends. This CDR3 is CASREERTSNQPQHF. CDR3 DNA: TGTGCCAGCAGGGAGGAGCGGACTAGCAATCAGCCCCAGCATTTT.

The CDR3 loop is CASRESAESTDTQYF. The DNA for the CDR3 is TGCGCCAGCAGAGAATCAGCGGAAAGCACAGATACGCAGTATTTT. The chain combines TRBV4-3 with TRBJ2-3; weak D call: TRBD2 (5 bases). The V gene's germline CDR1 is LGHNA and CDR2 YSLEER. V was trimmed by 6 bases and J by 0 bases, leaving 13 bases between them. The CDR3 is 15 amino acids.

The chain has TRBV7-8 and TRBJ2-5, with TRBD2 identical over 8 bases. The V and J ends lost 2 bases and 2 bases, in that order; junction bases with no gene match: 13. CDR3 length: 18 amino acids. Looked up from germline, CDR1 is SGHVS and CDR2 is FQNEAQ. CDR3 in amino acids: CASSLRSGTRGAQETQYF. The DNA for the CDR3 is TGTGCCAGCAGCTTACGATCCGGGACTAGAGGGGCACAAGAGACCCAGTACTTC.

On this clone itself: The same CDR3 can be traced to other DNA sequences in this sample. J is TRBJ2-7 and V is TRBV30, with 7 bases aligning to TRBD1. The CDR3 extends over 13 amino acids. Germline CDR1 is GTSNPN and CDR2 is SVGIG (reference sequence). V dropped 3 bases and J dropped 1; count of bases not matched to a gene: 3. CDR3 amino acids: CAWSRDSSYEQYF. In DNA, the CDR3 is TGTGCCTGGAGCCGGGACAGTTCCTACGAGCAGTACTTC.

The chain links TRBV27 to TRBJ2-2; no firm D call. The germline CDR1 and CDR2 sequences are MNHEY and SMNVEV (reference sequence). Trimming cost V 7 bases and J 4 bases, with 4 bases left between them. The CDR3 is 11 residues long. In nucleotides, the CDR3 is TGTGCCAGCACTTCCACCGGGGAGCTGTTTTTT. The encoded protein is CASTSTGELFF.

This rearrangement joins TRBV7-8 to TRBJ1-2; D uncertain. The CDR3 has 15 amino acids. The germline CDR1 and CDR2 sequences are SGHVS and FQNEAQ. Trimming stripped 3 bases from V and 0 bases from J, with 11 bases between. CDR3 residues: CASSFRYSSNYGYTF. The CDR3 region has the DNA TGTGCCAGCAGCTTTCGCTACAGCTCTAACTATGGCTACACCTTC.

This clone occurred once. This chain uses TRBV5-1 with TRBJ1-3, with 8 bases matching TRBD1. The germline CDR1 and CDR2 sequences are SGHRS and YFSETQ. V dropped 3 bases and J dropped 4; count of bases not matched to a gene: 3. There are 14 residues in the CDR3. The CDR3 bases are TGCGCCAGCAGCTCGACAGGGGCAGGAAACACCATATATTTT. Protein product: CASSSTGAGNTIYF.

V is TRBV20-1 and J is TRBJ2-1, with TRBD2 matching 14 bases. CDR3 length: 16 amino acids. Germline V gene sequence: CDR1 DFQATT, CDR2 SNEGSKA (reference sequence). The V segment lost 3 bases and the J segment 6 bases; nucleotides outside the gene matches: 7. The CDR3 region is CSASGLAGGRANEQFF. The CDR3 DNA sequence: TGCAGTGCTAGTGGACTAGCGGGAGGTAGGGCCAATGAGCAGTTCTTC.

The rearrangement uses TRBV18 and TRBJ1-6, with 8 bases that match TRBD1. CDR1 is KGHSH, CDR2 LQKENI, per germline. Trimming took 5 bases from V and 5 from J; bases not matched to a gene: 2. The CDR3 extends over 14 amino acids. The CDR3 reads CASSKGQDNSPLHF. The CDR3 region has the DNA TGTGCCAGCTCAAAGGGACAGGATAATTCACCCCTCCACTTT.

The chain has TRBV2 and TRBJ1-6, with 8 bases that match TRBD1. CDR3 length: 15 amino acids. V gave up 4 bases and J gave up 7 bases; unmatched junction bases: 6. Germline V gene lookup returns CDR1 SNHLY and CDR2 FYNNEI. For the CDR3, the DNA is TGTGCCAGCAGTGTGGGACAGGTGGGAAATTCACCCCTCCACTTT. Protein: CASSVGQVGNSPLHF.

Notes on this clone: One junction end does not reproduce the germline sequence, and a read error may be involved. The V and J genes are TRBV27 and TRBJ1-2; TRBD1 matches at 8 bases. The CDR3 length is 15 residues. CDR1 and CDR2 (germline): MNHEY, SMNVEV (reference sequence). The CDR3 DNA follows: TGTGCCAGCAGTTTATCCAGGGGGCCTAAATATGGCTACACCTTC. It yields the protein CASSLSRGPKYGYTF.

The chain employs TRBV27 and TRBJ2-1, with D hard to call. V was trimmed by 6 bases and J by 4 bases, leaving 10 bases between them. The germline V gene has CDR1 MNHEY and CDR2 SMNVEV (reference sequence). The CDR3 runs to 13 residues. CDR3 sequence: CASRTTLYNEQFF. The CDR3 nucleotides read TGTGCCAGCAGAACGACTCTTTACAATGAGCAGTTCTTC.

The chain carries TRBV14 and TRBJ2-1; tentatively, D is TRBD2 (6 bases). The V gene's germline CDR1 is SGHDN and CDR2 FVKESK. V dropped 5 bases and J dropped 0 bases, with 17 bases sitting between them. There are 17 residues in the CDR3. DNA for the CDR3: TGTGCCAGCAGCGACCTCCTTAGCGGACTCTCCTACAATGAGCAGTTCTTC. Amino acid sequence: CASSDLLSGLSYNEQFF. Complete variable domain (other parts from reference TRBV14 and TRBJ2-1): EAGVTQFPSHSVIEKGQTVTLRCDPISGHDNLYWYRRVMGKEIKFLLHFVKESKQDESGMPNNRFLAERTGGTYSTLKVQPAELEDSGVYFCASSDLLSGLSYNEQFFGPGTRLTVL.

The gene calls are TRBV20-1 and TRBJ1-2; 10 bases line up with TRBD1. V lost 3 bases to trimming and J lost 6 bases; unmatched junction nucleotides: 4. Germline assignment: CDR1 DFQATT and CDR2 SNEGSKA (reference sequence). The CDR3 extends over 13 amino acids. The CDR3 protein is CSASSGTGDGYTF. The CDR3 DNA follows: TGCAGTGCTAGTTCCGGGACAGGGGATGGCTACACCTTC.

This rearrangement joins TRBV19 to TRBJ2-1, with 7 bases that match TRBD1. This CDR3 contains 18 residues. Germline trimming cut 3 bases from V and 0 bases from J; bases unmatched to any gene: 11. Per germline, CDR1 LNHDA and CDR2 SQIVND (reference sequence). The CDR3 spells CASSIEGAGTASYNEQFF. The CDR3 DNA follows: TGTGCCAGTAGTATTGAGGGGGCAGGAACGGCCTCCTACAATGAGCAGTTCTTC. Drawing the rest from reference TRBV19 and TRBJ2-1, the complete variable domain is DGGITQSPKYLFRKEGQNVTLSCEQNLNHDAMYWYRQDPGQGLRLIYYSQIVNDFQKGDIAEGYSVSREKKESFPLTVTSAQKNPTAFYLCASSIEGAGTASYNEQFFGPGTRLTVL.

This chain connects TRBV4-3 to TRBJ2-2, with D possibly being TRBD2 (5 bases). There are 16 residues in the CDR3. V gave up 0 bases and J gave up 4 bases, with 12 bases separating them. Germline CDR1 reads LGHNA; CDR2 reads YSLEER. CDR3 protein: CASSQDRGLPTGELFF. CDR3 DNA sequence: TGCGCCAGCAGCCAAGATCGAGGGCTCCCCACCGGGGAGCTGTTTTTT.

Points on this clone: One base away lies a much larger clone, so this may be a sequencing read error. The chain carries TRBV2 and TRBJ2-7, with 7 bases identical to TRBD2. The CDR3 is made up of 10 amino acids. V trimming: 6 bases; J trimming: 7 bases; junction bases outside the gene matches: 0. Looked up from germline, CDR1 is SNHLY and CDR2 is FYNNEI. The CDR3, as DNA: TGTGCCAGCAGGGGGGGGGAGCAGTACTTC. The encoded protein is CASRGGEQYF.

The table lists this clone with a count of one. The CDR3 region is CASSHESGTYQETQYF. DNA of the CDR3: TGTGCCAGCAGCCATGAGAGCGGAACGTACCAAGAGACCCAGTACTTC. V is TRBV3-1 (or the pseudogene TRBV3-2) and J is TRBJ2-5, with a tentative D call TRBD2 (5 bases). Germline V gene data show CDR1 as LGHDT and CDR2 as YNNKEL (reference sequence). Trimming removed 3 bases from V and 0 bases from J, with 14 bases in between. The CDR3 has 16 residues.

J is TRBJ2-7 and V is TRBV5-1, with D perhaps TRBD1 (6 bases). The CDR3 totals 15 residues. Germline loops: CDR1 SGHRS, CDR2 YFSETQ. The germline V and J ends were trimmed by 5 bases and 6 bases, with 21 bases remaining between them. CDR3 nucleotide sequence: TGCGCCAGCAGTCCTCAACAGGGTTTGGATCTCGAGCAGTACTTC. Translating gives CASSPQQGLDLEQYF.